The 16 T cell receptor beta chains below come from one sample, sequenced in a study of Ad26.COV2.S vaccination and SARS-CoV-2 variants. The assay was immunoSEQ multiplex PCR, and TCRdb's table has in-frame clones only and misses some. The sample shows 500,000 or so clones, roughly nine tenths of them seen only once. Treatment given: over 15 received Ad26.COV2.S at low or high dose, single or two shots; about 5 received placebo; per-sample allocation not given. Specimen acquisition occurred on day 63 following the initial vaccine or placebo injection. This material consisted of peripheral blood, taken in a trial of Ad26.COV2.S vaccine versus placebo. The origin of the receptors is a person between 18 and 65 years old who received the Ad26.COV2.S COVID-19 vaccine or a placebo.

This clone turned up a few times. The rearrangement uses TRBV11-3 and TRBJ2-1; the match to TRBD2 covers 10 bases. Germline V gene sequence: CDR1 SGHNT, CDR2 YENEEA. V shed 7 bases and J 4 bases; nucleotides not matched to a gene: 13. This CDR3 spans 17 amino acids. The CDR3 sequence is CASTPHRASGRYNEQFF. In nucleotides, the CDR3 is TGTGCCAGCACCCCGCACCGGGCTAGCGGGAGATACAATGAGCAGTTCTTC. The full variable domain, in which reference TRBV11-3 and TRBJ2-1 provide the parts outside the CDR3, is EAGVVQSPRYKIIEKKQPVAFWCNPISGHNTLYWYLQNLGQGPELLIRYENEEAVDDSQLPKDRFSAERLKGVDSTLKIQPAELGDSAVYLCASTPHRASGRYNEQFFGPGTRLTVL.

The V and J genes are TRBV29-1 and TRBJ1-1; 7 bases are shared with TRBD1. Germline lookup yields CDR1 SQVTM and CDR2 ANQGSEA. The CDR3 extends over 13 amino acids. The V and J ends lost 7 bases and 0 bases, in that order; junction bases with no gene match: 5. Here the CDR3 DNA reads TGCAGCGCCAGACAGGGATTGAACACTGAAGCTTTCTTT. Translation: CSARQGLNTEAFF.

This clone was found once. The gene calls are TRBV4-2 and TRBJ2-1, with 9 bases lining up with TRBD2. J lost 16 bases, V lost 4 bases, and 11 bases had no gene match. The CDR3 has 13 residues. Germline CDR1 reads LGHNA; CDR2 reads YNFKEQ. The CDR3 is CASSPAPGLAQFF. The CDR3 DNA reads TGTGCCAGCAGCCCCGCACCGGGACTAGCTCAATTCTTC.

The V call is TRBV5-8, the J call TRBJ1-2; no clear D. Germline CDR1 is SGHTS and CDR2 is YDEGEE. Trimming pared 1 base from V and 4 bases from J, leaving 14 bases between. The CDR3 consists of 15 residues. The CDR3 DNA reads TGTGCCAGCAGCTTGTTTCGACTCCCACCCTATGGCTACACCTTC. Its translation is CASSLFRLPPYGYTF. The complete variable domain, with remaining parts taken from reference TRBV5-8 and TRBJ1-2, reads EAGVTQSPTHLIKTRGQQATLRCSPISGHTSVYWYQQALGLGLQFLLWYDEGEERNRGNFPPRFSGRQFPNYSSELNVNALELEDSALYLCASSLFRLPPYGYTFGSGTRLTVV.

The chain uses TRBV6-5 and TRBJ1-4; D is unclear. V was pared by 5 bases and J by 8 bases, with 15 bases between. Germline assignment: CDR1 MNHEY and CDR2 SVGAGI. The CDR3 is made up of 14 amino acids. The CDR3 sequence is CASSPRGGWEKLFF. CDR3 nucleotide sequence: TGTGCCAGCAGTCCCCGGGGAGGGTGGGAAAAACTGTTTTTT.

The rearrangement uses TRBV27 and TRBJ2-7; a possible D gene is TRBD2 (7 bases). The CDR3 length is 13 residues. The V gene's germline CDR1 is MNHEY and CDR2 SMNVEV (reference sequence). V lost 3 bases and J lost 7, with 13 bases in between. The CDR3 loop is CASSFQRGGEQYF. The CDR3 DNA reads TGTGCCAGCAGTTTCCAAAGGGGGGGAGAGCAGTACTTC.

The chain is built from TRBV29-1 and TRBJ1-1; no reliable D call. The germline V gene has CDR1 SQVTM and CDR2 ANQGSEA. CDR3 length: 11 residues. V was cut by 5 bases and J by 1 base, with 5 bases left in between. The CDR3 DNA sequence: TGCAGCGTTTCCAGGAACACTGAAGCTTTCTTT. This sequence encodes CSVSRNTEAFF.

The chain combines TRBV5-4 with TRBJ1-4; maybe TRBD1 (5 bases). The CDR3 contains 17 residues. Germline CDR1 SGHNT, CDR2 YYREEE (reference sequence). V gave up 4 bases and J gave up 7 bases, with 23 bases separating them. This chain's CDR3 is CASSNGQDKELAEKLFF. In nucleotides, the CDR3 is TGTGCCAGCAGCAACGGACAAGACAAGGAATTAGCTGAAAAACTGTTTTTT.

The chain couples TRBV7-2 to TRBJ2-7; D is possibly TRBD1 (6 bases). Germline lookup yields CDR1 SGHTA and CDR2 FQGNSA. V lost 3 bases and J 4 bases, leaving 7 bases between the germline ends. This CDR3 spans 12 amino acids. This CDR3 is CASSLTGYEQYF. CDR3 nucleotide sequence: TGTGCCAGCAGCTTGACAGGTTACGAGCAGTACTTC.

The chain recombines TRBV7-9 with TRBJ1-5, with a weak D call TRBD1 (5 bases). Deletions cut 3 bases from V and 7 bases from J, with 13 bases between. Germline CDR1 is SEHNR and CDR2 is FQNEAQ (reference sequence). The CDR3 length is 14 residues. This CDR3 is CASSLWPGDQPQHF. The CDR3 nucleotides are TGTGCCAGCAGCTTGTGGCCCGGGGACCAGCCCCAGCATTTT.

CDR3 in DNA: TGTGCCAGCGTAACCGGGACTAGCGGGAGGTGGACAGATACGCAGTATTTT. It yields the protein CASVTGTSGRWTDTQYF. The genes are TRBV28 and TRBJ2-3, with 15 bases fitting TRBD2. The CDR3 length is 17 residues. Germline values: CDR1 MDHEN, CDR2 SYDVKM. V lost 8 bases and J lost 3; bases outside the gene matches: 9.

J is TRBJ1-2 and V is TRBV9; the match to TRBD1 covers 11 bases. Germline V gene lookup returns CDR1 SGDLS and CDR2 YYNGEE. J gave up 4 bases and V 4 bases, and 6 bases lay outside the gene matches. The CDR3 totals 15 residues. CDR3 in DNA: TGTGCCAGCAGCCCCGGGACAGGGGGGTTCTATGGCTACACCTTC. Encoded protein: CASSPGTGGFYGYTF.

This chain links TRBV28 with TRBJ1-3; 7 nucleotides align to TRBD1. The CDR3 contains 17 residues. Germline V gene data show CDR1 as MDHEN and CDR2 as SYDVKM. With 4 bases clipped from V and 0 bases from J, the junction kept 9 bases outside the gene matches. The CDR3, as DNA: TGTGCCAGCAGTTCCCCCGAGACAGGGAGCTCTGGAAACACCATATATTTT. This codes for CASSSPETGSSGNTIYF.

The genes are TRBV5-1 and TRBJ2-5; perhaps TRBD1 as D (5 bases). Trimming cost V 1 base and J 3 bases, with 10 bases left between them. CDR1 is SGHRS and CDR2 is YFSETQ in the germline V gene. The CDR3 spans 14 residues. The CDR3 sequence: CASSLRSTEETQYF. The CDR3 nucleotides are TGCGCCAGCAGCTTGAGGTCGACAGAAGAGACCCAGTACTTC.

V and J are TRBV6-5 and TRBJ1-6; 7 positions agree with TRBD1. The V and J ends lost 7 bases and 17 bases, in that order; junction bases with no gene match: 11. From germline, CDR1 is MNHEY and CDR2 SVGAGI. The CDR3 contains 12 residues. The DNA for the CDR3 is TGTGCCAGCAAGTTCACGGGACAGCCGGTCCACTTT. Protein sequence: CASKFTGQPVHF.

CDR3 protein: CASSKDWVTGRRGEQYV. The CDR3 nucleotides are TGTGCCAGCAGCAAAGATTGGGTGACAGGGCGTCGAGGAGAGCAGTACGTC. This chain uses TRBV21-1 with TRBJ2-7; the table's D call, TRBD1, was not checked against the DNA. TRBV21-1 is marked as a pseudogene. This CDR3 spans 17 amino acids.